These T cell receptor beta chains were read from a single sample in a study of blood T cells in healthy people across ages. TCRdb analysed the 5' RACE reads with MiXCR anew, one entry per CDR3 protein. The table includes 1.5 million to 1.9 million distinct CDR3 sequences, 35% to 45% detected once. The material sequenced was blood. The receptors come from a woman aged 18-35 years in good health. The CDR3 runs from the conserved cysteine through the conserved F or W. The D gene is left open where the match is weak. Only some rows state a clone size, as once, few, many or a class for expanded clones.

len	j_gene	abundance	d_gene	v_gene	CDR3aa	CDR3nt
16	TRBJ2-7	.	.	TRBV20-1	CSARDGGGSSSYEQYF	TGCAGTGCTAGAGATGGTGGGGGGTCGAGCTCCTACGAGCAGTACTTC
16	TRBJ2-1	few	TRBD2	TRBV4-2	CASSQDLRLAGNEQFF	TGTGCCAGCAGCCAAGATCTCCGGCTAGCGGGCAATGAGCAGTTCTTC
14	TRBJ2-5	.	.	TRBV21-1	CASSREPGEETQYF	TGTGCCAGCAGCAGAGAACCCGGGGAAGAGACCCAGTACTTC
14	TRBJ2-6	.	.	TRBV3-1	CASSRASGANVLTF	TGTGCCAGCAGCCGGGCTTCTGGGGCCAACGTCCTGACTTTC
13	TRBJ2-4	.	.	TRBV29-1	CSVEDGGTSIQYF	TGCAGCGTTGAAGATGGGGGCACGAGCATTCAGTACTTC
12	TRBJ2-7	.	TRBD1	TRBV29-1	CSVGDSVYEQYF	TGCAGCGTGGGGGACAGTGTCTACGAGCAGTACTTC
17	TRBJ2-1	few	TRBD2	TRBV10-3	CAISEPVVAGVYNEQFF	TGTGCCATCAGTGAGCCGGTGGTAGCGGGCGTGTACAATGAGCAGTTCTTC
13	TRBJ1-6	few	TRBD1	TRBV20-1	CSAHRGGNSPLHF	TGCAGTGCTCACAGGGGTGGCAATTCACCCCTCCACTTT
15	TRBJ2-5	.	.	TRBV20-1	CSASPNAAGRETQYF	TGCAGTGCTAGTCCCAACGCCGCGGGGAGAGAGACCCAGTACTTC
16	TRBJ1-4	.	TRBD1	TRBV25-1	CASSEQTGTDNEKLFF	TGTGCCAGCAGTGAACAGACCGGGACAGATAATGAAAAACTGTTTTTT
13	TRBJ1-1	.	.	TRBV12-3/TRBV12-4	CASSPKGHTEAFF	TGTGCCAGCAGTCCTAAAGGACACACTGAAGCTTTCTTT
13	TRBJ2-5	.	.	TRBV2	CASSEKGEETQYF	TGTGCCAGCAGTGAAAAGGGGGAAGAGACCCAGTACTTC
15	TRBJ1-4	few	.	TRBV7-8	CASKAWEQKNEKLFF	TGTGCCAGCAAAGCTTGGGAACAGAAGAATGAAAAACTGTTTTTT
16	TRBJ2-2	.	.	TRBV7-2	CASSLLSGSYTGELFF	TGTGCCAGCAGCTTATTGTCGGGCAGTTACACCGGGGAGCTGTTTTTT
15	TRBJ2-7	many	.	TRBV4-1	CASSQEVSAFYEQYF	TGCGCCAGCAGCCAAGAAGTCTCGGCCTTCTACGAGCAGTACTTC
16	TRBJ2-7	few	TRBD2	TRBV7-2	CASSRGTSGTSYEQYF	TGTGCCAGCAGCCGCGGGACTAGCGGAACCTCCTACGAGCAGTACTTC
11	TRBJ2-7	few	.	TRBV10-3	CAISEGSEQYF	TGTGCCATCAGTGAAGGGAGCGAGCAGTACTTC
15	TRBJ1-4	.	TRBD1	TRBV27	CASSLSGTGSEKLFF	TGTGCCAGCAGTTTATCTGGGACAGGGAGTGAAAAACTGTTTTTT
14	TRBJ2-7	few	.	TRBV12-3/TRBV12-4	CASSFQAATGEQYF	TGTGCCAGCAGTTTTCAGGCAGCAACTGGCGAGCAGTACTTC
15	TRBJ2-3	once	TRBD1	TRBV5-5	CASSFGQARVDTQYF	TGTGCCAGCAGCTTTGGACAGGCCCGTGTAGATACGCAGTATTTT
17	TRBJ2-5	.	TRBD2	TRBV28	CASRSPGLAGIQETQYF	TGTGCCAGCAGATCACCGGGACTAGCGGGGATACAAGAGACCCAGTACTTC
19	TRBJ2-2	.	TRBD1	TRBV24-1	CATSLPGTGSLLNTGELFF	TGTGCCACCAGTCTCCCCGGGACAGGGTCCCTTCTGAACACCGGGGAGCTGTTTTTT
13	TRBJ1-4	few	.	TRBV12-3/TRBV12-4	CASSFADRGKLFF	TGTGCCAGCAGTTTTGCGGATCGCGGAAAACTGTTTTTT
18	TRBJ2-1	.	.	TRBV29-1	CSVETVPGLQSSYNEQFF	TGCAGCGTTGAGACTGTCCCGGGACTCCAAAGCTCCTACAATGAGCAGTTCTTC
14	TRBJ1-3	.	.	TRBV20-1	CSAKDGRSGNTIYF	TGCAGTGCTAAAGACGGGAGGTCTGGAAACACCATATATTTT
12	TRBJ1-4	few	.	TRBV2	CASRGAGEKLFF	TGTGCCAGCAGAGGGGCTGGCGAAAAACTGTTTTTT
13	TRBJ1-2	once	.	TRBV14	CASSQTGRSGYTF	TGTGCCAGCAGCCAGACAGGTCGAAGCGGCTACACCTTC
12	TRBJ2-5	once	TRBD2	TRBV20-1	CSARGSWTSAYF	TGCAGTGCTAGAGGTTCGTGGACTAGCGCGTACTTC
15	TRBJ1-1	.	.	TRBV20-1	CSARDPLVWNTEAFF	TGCAGTGCTAGAGACCCGCTTGTGTGGAACACTGAAGCTTTCTTT
16	TRBJ2-1	.	.	TRBV21-1	CASSKVTGGPNNEQFF	TGTGCCAGCAGCAAAGTCACAGGGGGCCCGAACAATGAGCAGTTCTTC
19	TRBJ2-1	.	.	TRBV25-1	CASSEWGHRAKVSYNEQFF	TGTGCCAGCAGTGAATGGGGACACCGGGCAAAGGTCTCCTACAATGAGCAGTTCTTC
11	TRBJ1-1	many	.	TRBV29-1	CSVGRATEAFF	TGCAGCGTAGGGAGAGCCACTGAAGCTTTCTTT
14	TRBJ2-3	.	.	TRBV7-9	CASSLDPGADTQYF	TGTGCCAGCAGCTTAGATCCGGGAGCGGATACGCAGTATTTT
12	TRBJ1-2	.	.	TRBV21-1	CATLQGSYGYTF	TGTGCCACCCTACAGGGTTCCTATGGCTACACCTTC
14	TRBJ2-7	.	TRBD1	TRBV20-1	CSASFGRGSYEQYF	TGCAGTGCTAGTTTCGGCAGGGGGTCCTACGAGCAGTACTTC
13	TRBJ2-3	many	TRBD1	TRBV6-5	CASSYSGQAAQYF	TGTGCCAGCAGTTACTCGGGACAGGCGGCGCAGTATTTT
14	TRBJ2-2	.	.	TRBV5-1	CASSIDGNTGELFF	TGCGCCAGCAGCATAGACGGGAACACCGGGGAGCTGTTTTTT
13	TRBJ2-3	.	.	TRBV6-6	CACLRGSTDTQYF	TGTGCATGCCTCCGGGGAAGCACAGATACGCAGTATTTT
13	TRBJ2-4	.	TRBD1	TRBV19	CASLDRVEDIQYF	TGTGCCAGTTTGGACAGGGTCGAGGACATTCAGTACTTC
16	TRBJ1-1	.	.	TRBV29-1	CSVENRPGTAKTEAFF	TGCAGCGTTGAAAACCGTCCCGGGACGGCGAAAACTGAAGCTTTCTTT
12	TRBJ2-7	.	.	TRBV7-9	CASSFSTDEQYF	TGTGCCAGCAGCTTCTCGACCGACGAGCAGTACTTC
21	TRBJ2-1	.	TRBD2	TRBV25-1	CASSEGRTQRDYQSSYNEQFF	TGTGCCAGCAGTGAAGGTCGGACGCAACGGGACTACCAAAGCTCCTACAATGAGCAGTTCTTC